This TCR beta chain was sequenced for a study of T cell responses to AZD1222 COVID-19 vaccine. Whole-study findings and limits: Among AZD1222 vaccinees, only 5 to 7 were seropositive at baseline. The span of vaccine-associated CD4 TCRs extended across spike, with dominance at 160-218 and 743-854.

Trimming shortened V by 6 bases and J by 7 bases, and 3 bases separated the two germline ends. The CDR3 extends over 10 amino acids. Germline V gene lookup returns CDR1 SNHLY and CDR2 FYNNEI. For this clone: The target antigen is unknown.

The protocol was immunoSEQ multiplex PCR, while the TCRdb copy is restricted to in-frame clones and leaves out a portion. In the table there are about 150,000 clones, just over 90% of which are singletons. This receptor was obtained from an adult in good health. The chain links TRBV2 to TRBJ1-4, with D uncertain. Material: peripheral blood, obtained on day 0 of MenACWY control vaccination. The CDR3 nucleotides are TGTGCCAGCAGGGGTGAAAAACTGTTTTTT. Protein: CASRGEKLFF.